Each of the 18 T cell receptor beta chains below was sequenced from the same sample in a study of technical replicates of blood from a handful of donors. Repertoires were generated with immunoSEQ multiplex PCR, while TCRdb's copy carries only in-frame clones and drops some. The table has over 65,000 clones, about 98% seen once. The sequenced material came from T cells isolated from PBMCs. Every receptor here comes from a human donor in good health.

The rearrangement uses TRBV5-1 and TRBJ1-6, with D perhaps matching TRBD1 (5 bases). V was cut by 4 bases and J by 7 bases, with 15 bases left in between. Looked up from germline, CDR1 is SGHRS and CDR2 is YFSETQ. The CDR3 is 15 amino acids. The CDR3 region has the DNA TGCGCCAGCAGCGGAGGAGGGGATTTGAATTCACCCCTCCACTTT. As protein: CASSGGGDLNSPLHF.

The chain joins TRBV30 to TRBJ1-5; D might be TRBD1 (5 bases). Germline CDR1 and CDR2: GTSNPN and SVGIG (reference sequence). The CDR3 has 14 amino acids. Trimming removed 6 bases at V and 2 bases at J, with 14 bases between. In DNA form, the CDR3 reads TGTGCCTGCGATTTATCGGGGGGCAATCAGCCCCAGCATTTT. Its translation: CACDLSGGNQPQHF.

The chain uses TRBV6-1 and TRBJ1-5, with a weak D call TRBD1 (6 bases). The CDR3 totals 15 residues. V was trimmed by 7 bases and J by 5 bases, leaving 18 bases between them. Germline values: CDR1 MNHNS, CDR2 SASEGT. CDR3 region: CASKGPAGAHQPQHF. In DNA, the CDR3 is TGTGCCAGCAAGGGCCCCGCAGGGGCCCATCAGCCCCAGCATTTT.

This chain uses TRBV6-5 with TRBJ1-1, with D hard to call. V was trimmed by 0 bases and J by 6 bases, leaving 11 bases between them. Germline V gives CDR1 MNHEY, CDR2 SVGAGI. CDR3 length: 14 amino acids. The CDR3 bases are TGTGCCAGCAGTTACTCTACAGAGCTGGCTGAAGCTTTCTTT. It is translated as CASSYSTELAEAFF.

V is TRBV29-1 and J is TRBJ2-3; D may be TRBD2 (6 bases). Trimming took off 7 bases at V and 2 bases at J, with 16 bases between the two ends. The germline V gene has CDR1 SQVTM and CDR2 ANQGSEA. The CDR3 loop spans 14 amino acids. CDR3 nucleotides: TGCAGCGCCCACCCGGGACTTCACACAGATACGCAGTATTTT. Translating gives CSAHPGLHTDTQYF.

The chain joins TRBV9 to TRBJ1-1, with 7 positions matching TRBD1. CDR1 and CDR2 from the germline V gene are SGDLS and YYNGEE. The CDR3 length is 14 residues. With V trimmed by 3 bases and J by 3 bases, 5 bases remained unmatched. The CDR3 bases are TGTGCCAGCAGCGCCTTAGACAGGGACACTGAAGCTTTCTTT. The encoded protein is CASSALDRDTEAFF.

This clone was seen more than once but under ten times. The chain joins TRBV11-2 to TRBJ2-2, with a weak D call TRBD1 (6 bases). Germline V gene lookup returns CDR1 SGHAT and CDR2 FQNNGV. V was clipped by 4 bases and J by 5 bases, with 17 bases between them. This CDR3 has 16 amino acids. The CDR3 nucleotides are TGTGCCAGCAGCTCCTACGTAACAGGGTTTACCGGGGAGCTGTTTTTT. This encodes CASSSYVTGFTGELFF.

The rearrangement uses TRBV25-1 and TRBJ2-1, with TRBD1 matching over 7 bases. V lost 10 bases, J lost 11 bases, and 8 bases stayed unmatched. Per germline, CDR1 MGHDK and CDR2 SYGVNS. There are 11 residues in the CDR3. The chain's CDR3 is CATEDRLKQFF. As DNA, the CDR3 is TGTGCCACCGAGGACAGGTTAAAGCAGTTCTTC.

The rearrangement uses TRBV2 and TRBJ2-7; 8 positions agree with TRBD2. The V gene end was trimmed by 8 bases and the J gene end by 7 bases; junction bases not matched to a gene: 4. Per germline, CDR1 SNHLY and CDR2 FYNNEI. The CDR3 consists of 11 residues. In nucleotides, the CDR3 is TGTGCCAGCCGGACTAGCTTAGAGCAGTACTTC. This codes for CASRTSLEQYF.

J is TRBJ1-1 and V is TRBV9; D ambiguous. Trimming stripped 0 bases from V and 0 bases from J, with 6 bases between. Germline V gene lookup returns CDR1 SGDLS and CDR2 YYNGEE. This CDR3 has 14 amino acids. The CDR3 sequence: CASSVGDLNTEAFF. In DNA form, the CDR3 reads TGTGCCAGCAGCGTAGGAGACTTGAACACTGAAGCTTTCTTT.

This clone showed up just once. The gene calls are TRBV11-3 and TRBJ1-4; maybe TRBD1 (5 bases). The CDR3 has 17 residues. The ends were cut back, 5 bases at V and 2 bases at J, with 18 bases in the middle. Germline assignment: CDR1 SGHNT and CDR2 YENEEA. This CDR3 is CASSPRTRRGTNEKLFF. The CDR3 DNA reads TGTGCCAGCAGCCCTCGGACCCGAAGGGGCACTAATGAAAAACTGTTTTTT.

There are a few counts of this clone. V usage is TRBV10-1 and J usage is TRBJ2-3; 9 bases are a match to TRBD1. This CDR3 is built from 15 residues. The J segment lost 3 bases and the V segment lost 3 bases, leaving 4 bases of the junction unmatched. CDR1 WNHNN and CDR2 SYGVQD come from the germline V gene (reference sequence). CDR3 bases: TGCGCCAGCAGTGAAGGGGACAGGGAGACAGATACGCAGTATTTT. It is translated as CASSEGDRETDTQYF.

The CDR3 DNA reads as TGTGCCAGCAGTTACTTAGTGTCAGATACGCAGTATTTT. Protein: CASSYLVSDTQYF. The J gene is TRBJ2-3, the V gene TRBV6-6; D call uncertain. This CDR3 has 13 amino acids. Germline V gene sequence: CDR1 MNHNY, CDR2 SVGAGI (reference sequence). V shed 1 base and J shed 4 bases, with 6 bases lying between them.

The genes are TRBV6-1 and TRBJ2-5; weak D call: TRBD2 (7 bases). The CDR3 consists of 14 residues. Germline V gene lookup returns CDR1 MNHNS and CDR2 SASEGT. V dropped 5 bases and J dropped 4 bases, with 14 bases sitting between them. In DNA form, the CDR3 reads TGTGCCAGCAGTCCCATGGGAGGGGGAGAGACCCAGTACTTC. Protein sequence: CASSPMGGGETQYF.

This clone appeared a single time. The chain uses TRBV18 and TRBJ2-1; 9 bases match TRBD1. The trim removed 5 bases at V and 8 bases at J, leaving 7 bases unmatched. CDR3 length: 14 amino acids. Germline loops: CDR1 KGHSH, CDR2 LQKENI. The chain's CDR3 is CASSTRTGVDEQFF. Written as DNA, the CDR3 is TGTGCCAGCTCAACCCGGACAGGGGTGGATGAGCAGTTCTTC.

The CDR3 nucleotides read TGTGCGACCGATCCGGGACAGGGAGAATCCTACGAGCAGTACTTC. Translation: CATDPGQGESYEQYF. The chain joins TRBV10-3 to TRBJ2-7, with 9 nucleotides matching TRBD1. The CDR3 consists of 15 residues. Germline CDR1 is ENHRY and CDR2 is SYGVKD.

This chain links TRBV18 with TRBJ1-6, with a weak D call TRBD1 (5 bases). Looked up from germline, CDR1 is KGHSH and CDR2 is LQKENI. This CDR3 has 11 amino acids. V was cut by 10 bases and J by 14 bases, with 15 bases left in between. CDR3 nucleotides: TGTGCCACGAGCTTCGGGGGGGCCCTCCACTTT. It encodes CATSFGGALHF.

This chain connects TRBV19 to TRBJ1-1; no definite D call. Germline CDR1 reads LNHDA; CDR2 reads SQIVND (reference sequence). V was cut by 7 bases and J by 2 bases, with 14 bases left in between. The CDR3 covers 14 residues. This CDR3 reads CASTVRAPNTEAFF. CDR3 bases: TGTGCCAGTACCGTGCGGGCCCCAAACACTGAAGCTTTCTTT.